The present TCR beta chain was sequenced within a study of T cells in Graves' hyperthyroidism and ophthalmopathy (dated by TCRdb to between 2019 and 2020). With regard to the full study: Peripheral blood was sampled at the time of initial diagnosis, prior to any treatment. To identify distinguishing TCR V-J signatures, a discovery cohort of 95 to 100 patients was used, comprising 43 with Graves' ophthalmopathy and around 57 with stable Graves' hyperthyroidism. An independent validation cohort of about 19 hyperthyroidism patients and 17 patients who later progressed to ophthalmopathy tested prospective prediction of ophthalmopathy. The roughly 90 discovery patients were divided at random into training and test sets in a 7:3 ratio. Thyroid tissue and blood T-cell repertoires from over 5 Graves' hyperthyroidism patients were also compared in the study. Following sampling, methimazole starting at 30 mg daily was given to hyperthyroidism patients, and high-dose intravenous methylprednisolone was given to ophthalmopathy patients. According to the paper, TCR Vbeta CDR3 sequencing was carried out on 120 to 150 peripheral blood samples, which came from 40 to 45 ophthalmopathy, fewer than 80 hyperthyroidism and approximately 17 progressor patients.

The CDR3 goes from the cysteine to the phenylalanine over 14 residues. Of the read, only the CDR3 DNA is kept; its 42 bases are in frame from base 1. V drops 3 bases and J drops 2 bases, leaving 10 bases in between. Turning to this clonotype: This receptor's antigen is unknown. The record has no base qualities; no much larger clone is one base away.

The investigation overall reported the following: Most expanded thyroid clonotypes (frequency above 0.001) were also found in blood, which suggests that blood repertoires may mirror thyroid immune responses. In validation, the model predicted progression to ophthalmopathy a median of around six months before onset, with approximately 68% sensitivity and nearly 75% specificity. Sample size was not statistically predetermined, and blinding of investigators to group allocation was not performed. A 13 V-J signature model separated ophthalmopathy from stable hyperthyroidism, with 87.88% sensitivity and 81% to 83% specificity in cross-validation and 80%/75% in testing.

Amplification of TCR beta CDR3 regions was carried out from RNA transcripts. A first-round RT-PCR of the TCR CDR3 used the HTBI primer set with the Qiagen OneStep RT-PCR kit. The libraries were constructed in a second round of multiplex PCR and then size-selected and purified. Paired-end sequencing of the libraries was performed with 100 bp reads on an Illumina HiSeq2000. Concerning the study's data processing: Raw data were processed with SOAPnuke, discarding reads with adapters, uncalled bases, mean Phred below 15, or no exact constant-primer or identifier match. High-quality paired reads were merged using COPE v1.2.5, and each unique nucleotide sequence was defined as a clonotype. MiTCR v1.1 was used to align the clonotypes against IMGT TRBV, TRBD and TRBJ reference segments. The analysis included only V-J combinations with a frequency above 0.0001, which together covered 98% to 99.2% of the repertoires. The TCS score was defined as the ratio of F50 (clonal expansion) to E x V (chaos), calculated using BLOSUM62-based TCRdist between CDR3 peptides within each V-J. Welch's t-statistics and random forest reduced just over 500 V-J features to about 13, which were used in a naive Bayes classifier (R e1071). TCRdb applied fastp at Q25 and MiXCR to the public reads, then kept only in-frame beta chains. Identical CDR3 proteins give one entry, which carries the most common genes and DNA. The V and J calls and clone size are TCRdb's, not the authors'. This sample lists fewer than 400,000 distinct CDR3 sequences; 15% to 20% were detected once. Approximately 35% of the sample is taken by the ten largest.

Stable Graves' hyperthyroidism was defined as no progression to ophthalmopathy during 18 months of follow-up. Hyperthyroidism patients were newly diagnosed, with disease duration under 2 months, and aged 18 to 65 years. The study excluded patients with uncontrolled infections, other autoimmune diseases, pregnancy or lactation. Diagnoses were based on clinical symptoms, serum thyroxine and TRAb, thyroid ultrasound and orbital computed tomography. PBMCs were separated from 7.5 to 10 ml of fresh peripheral blood using Ficoll-Paque density gradient centrifugation. Total RNA was extracted with Trizol reagent, and quality was checked on an Agilent 2100 Bioanalyzer.

This receptor was obtained from a young man with Graves' hyperthyroidism. The chain couples TRBV12-3 or TRBV12-4 to TRBJ1-2; too little of a D gene remains to name it. Input material: blood. The CDR3 region has the sequence CASSFRSLNYGYTF. The nucleotide sequence reads TGTGCCAGCAGTTTTAGAAGCCTCAACTATGGCTACACCTTC.